The source of this T cell receptor beta chain is a study of blood T cells in healthy people across ages. Overall study context: Using template switching, researchers captured about one barcoded beta molecule for each two T cells.

In terms of origin and age, donors were healthy Caucasian individuals from Russia aged about 6 to 90. Study-wide results and limits: Donors of long life had a larger count of naive CD4+ cells and greater diversity than aged donors.

Primers used in a second PCR of about 7 to 12 cycles were a sample-barcoded 5' primer and a J-beta primer mix. Each TCR beta cDNA got a 12-nucleotide random molecular identifier. TCRdb called the 5' RACE reads again in MiXCR, with one record for every CDR3 protein. Of about 940,000 distinct CDR3 sequences listed, roughly 48% are singletons. Only a few counts were recorded for this clonotype. Its antigen is not identified. The sequence came from a man in his thirties or forties in good health. Material: blood.

This CDR3 is CASSWGPQDTQYF. As DNA, the CDR3 is TGTGCCAGCAGCTGGGGCCCGCAAGATACGCAGTATTTT. This sequence joins TRBV11-3 and TRBJ2-3, with a possible D match to TRBD1 (5 bases). The CDR3 is made up of 13 amino acids. Germline-derived CDR1 and CDR2 are SGHNT and YENEEA. The germline V and J ends were trimmed by 4 bases and 5 bases, with 10 bases remaining between them.